What follows are 25 T cell receptor beta chains derived from one specimen sequenced in a study of T cell clonality in common variable immunodeficiency. These receptors have no known antigen. Broader study findings: Fewer deletions and N-nucleotide insertions were reportedly seen in common variable immunodeficiency TCR beta sequences.

Using immunoSEQ multiplex PCR, the repertoire was profiled, and TCRdb retains in-frame clones only, with some absent. This sample shows about 15,000 clones and no singletons; roughly 12% rests with the ten largest. The sequenced material came from peripheral blood mononuclear cells. All receptors come from a human donor with common variable immunodeficiency.

Notes on this clone: The observed sequence ends 3 residues before the CDR3 terminus, with the missing tail filled in from the germline J gene. J is TRBJ1-2 and V is TRBV19; weak D call: TRBD1 (6 bases). V was trimmed by 6 bases and J by 1 base, leaving 21 bases between them. Germline loops: CDR1 LNHDA, CDR2 SQIVND (reference sequence). The CDR3 consists of 17 residues. The CDR3 sequence is CASRSETAWDNNYGYTF. The part of the CDR3 DNA that was read is TGTGCCAGTAGATCCGAGACCGCCTGGGACAATAACTATGGC. The full variable domain, rest sourced from reference TRBV19 and TRBJ1-2, is DGGITQSPKYLFRKEGQNVTLSCEQNLNHDAMYWYRQDPGQGLRLIYYSQIVNDFQKGDIAEGYSVSREKKESFPLTVTSAQKNPTAFYLCASRSETAWDNNYGYTFGSGTRLTVV.

Concerning this clone itself: A junction end diverges from the germline sequence, so it may reflect a read error. The CDR3 goes on 3 residues after the read ends, and that part is filled in from the germline J gene. The chain uses TRBV19 and TRBJ2-7; 7 nucleotides agree with TRBD1. CDR1 and CDR2 (germline): LNHDA, SQIVND (reference sequence). This CDR3 comprises 13 residues. The sequenced CDR3 bases are TGTGCCAGTAGCGACAGGGTCTCCTTCGAG. The encoded protein is CASSDRVSFE. Given in full, the CDR3 is CASSDRVSFEQYF.

This clone has only a few counts. From the germline J gene comes the end of the CDR3, since the read stops 3 residues before it. The rearrangement links TRBV13 to TRBJ2-3; no firm D call. The CDR3 consists of 13 residues. Looked up from germline, CDR1 is PRHDT and CDR2 is FYEKMQ (reference sequence). Between the trimmed V and J ends, which lost 0 bases and 4 bases, there was a span of 5 bases. The CDR3 region is CASSLGNSDTQYF. The part of the CDR3 DNA that was read is TGTGCCAGCAGCTTAGGAAACTCAGATACG.

With respect to this clone: The sequence runs out 3 residues before the end of the CDR3; the remainder is reconstructed from the germline J gene. This rearrangement joins TRBV7-9 to TRBJ2-5, with D hard to call. This CDR3 is 13 amino acids long. Germline CDR1 is SEHNR and CDR2 is FQNEAQ (reference sequence). Trimming removed 5 bases at V and 1 base at J, with 8 bases between. Incomplete CDR3 DNA: TGTGCCAGCAGCGTGCACAGCCAAGAGACC. As protein: CASSVHSQET. The full CDR3 protein reads CASSVHSQETQYF. The variable domain in full, with the rest retrieved from reference TRBV7-9 and TRBJ2-5, is DTGVSQNPRHKITKRGQNVTFRCDPISEHNRLYWYRQTLGQGPEFLTYFQNEAQLEKSRLLSDRFSAERPKGSFSTLEIQRTEQGDSAMYLCASSVHSQETQYFGPGTRLLVL.

This clone showed up just a few times. The CDR3 end is not reached by the read, which stops 3 residues before it; the germline J gene fills it in. The chain carries TRBV2 and TRBJ2-1; 9 bases fit TRBD2. The length of the CDR3 is 17 residues. J lost 4 bases, V lost 2 bases, and 9 bases had no gene match. CDR1 is SNHLY and CDR2 is FYNNEI in the germline V gene. CDR3 in amino acids: CASSESSSGSPYNEQFF. The part of the CDR3 DNA that was read is TGTGCCAGCAGTGAATCAAGTAGCGGGAGTCCGTACAATGAG.

This clone was picked up many times. With the read ending 3 residues before the CDR3 end, the germline J gene is used to fill in that end. The J gene is TRBJ2-2, the V gene TRBV7-2; TRBD2 might be the D (6 bases). V was pared by 3 bases and J by 8 bases, with 10 bases between. There are 13 residues in the CDR3. CDR1 SGHTA and CDR2 FQGNSA come from the germline V gene. CDR3 bases read: TGTGCCAGCAGCTTGGGGGGTTGGGGGGAG. The encoded protein is CASSLGGWGE. From start to end, the CDR3 is CASSLGGWGELFF.

Concerning this clone: The read is 3 residues too short to cover the CDR3 end, so that end is filled in from the germline J gene. This chain links TRBV7-3 with TRBJ2-5, with D tentatively TRBD2 (7 bases). The CDR3 spans 16 residues. V gave up 5 bases and J gave up 5 bases, with 21 bases separating them. Germline CDR1 reads SGHTA; CDR2 reads FQGTGA. The chain's CDR3 is CASSQGGEGRWETQYF. The CDR3 bases that were read are TGTGCCAGCAGCCAAGGGGGGGAGGGCCGGTGGGAGACC.

This clone was picked up many times. Coverage ceases 3 residues before the CDR3 finishes, and the germline J gene fills in the end. The chain recombines TRBV7-2 with TRBJ2-3, with 7 nucleotides matching TRBD2. CDR1 and CDR2 from the germline V gene are SGHTA and FQGNSA. With 5 bases clipped from V and 6 bases from J, the junction kept 5 bases outside the gene matches. The CDR3 has 13 residues. The CDR3 bases that were read are TGTGCCAGCAGCGGACGGACTAGGGATACG. This translates into CASSGRTRDT. From start to end, the CDR3 is CASSGRTRDTQYF.

A word on this clone: The observed sequence ends 3 residues before the CDR3 terminus, with the missing tail filled in from the germline J gene. V gene TRBV7-9 combines with J gene TRBJ1-1, with D uncertain. The CDR3 is 14 amino acids. CDR1 and CDR2 (germline): SEHNR, FQNEAQ (reference sequence). The V and J ends lost 3 bases and 5 bases respectively, with 13 bases between them. The CDR3 here is CASSFEGWQTEAFF. The CDR3 bases that were read are TGTGCCAGCAGCTTTGAAGGTTGGCAGACTGAA.

Points on this clone: The read halts 3 residues ahead of the CDR3 end, with the missing end drawn from the germline J gene. This chain links TRBV2 with TRBJ2-5; 12 bases line up with TRBD1. J gave up 4 bases and V 8 bases, and 8 bases lay outside the gene matches. The CDR3 runs to 15 residues. Germline V gene lookup returns CDR1 SNHLY and CDR2 FYNNEI. CDR3 region: CASGGTGGTGETQYF. The CDR3 bases that were read are TGTGCCAGCGGGGGGACAGGGGGCACCGGAGAGACC.

This clone was counted between two and nine times. The read terminates 3 residues ahead of where the CDR3 ends, so the germline J gene completes it. The chain has TRBV19 and TRBJ2-3, with 9 positions matching TRBD1. Germline V gene lookup returns CDR1 LNHDA and CDR2 SQIVND (reference sequence). The V gene end was trimmed by 4 bases and the J gene end by 5 bases; junction bases not matched to a gene: 7. The CDR3 runs 15 residues. The sequenced part of the CDR3 DNA is TGTGCCAGTAGTACCGGGACAGGGTGGCGAGATACG. Translated, it gives CASSTGTGWRDT. The full CDR3 reads CASSTGTGWRDTQYF.

This clone is categorized as medium-sized. The CDR3 goes on 3 residues after the read ends, and that part is filled in from the germline J gene. This rearrangement joins TRBV3-1 (or the pseudogene TRBV3-2) to TRBJ2-1; 13 nucleotides agree with TRBD2. The CDR3 has 16 residues. CDR1 and CDR2 (germline): LGHDT, YNNKEL (reference sequence). Losses at the gene ends were 1 base for V and 3 bases for J; bases not matched to a gene: 0. CDR3 DNA, as far as it was read: TGTGCCAGCAGCCAAGGGACTAGCGGGAGCTACAATGAG. Translated, it gives CASSQGTSGSYNE. The full CDR3 sequence reads CASSQGTSGSYNEQFF.

This clone showed up many times. This chain's CDR3 is CASRRQGSSLANVLTF. The sequenced part of the CDR3 DNA is TGTGCCAGTAGGAGACAGGGGTCCTCATTAGCCAACGTC. V and J are TRBV19 and TRBJ2-6, with TRBD1 matching 8 bases. The CDR3 end is not reached by the read, which stops 3 residues before it; the germline J gene fills it in. There are 16 residues in the CDR3. Per the germline V gene, CDR1 is LNHDA and CDR2 is SQIVND (reference sequence). The junction had 11 bases not matched to a gene; V was cut back by 6 bases and J by 7 bases. The full variable domain, its missing parts supplied by reference TRBV19 and TRBJ2-6, is DGGITQSPKYLFRKEGQNVTLSCEQNLNHDAMYWYRQDPGQGLRLIYYSQIVNDFQKGDIAEGYSVSREKKESFPLTVTSAQKNPTAFYLCASRRQGSSLANVLTFGAGSRLTVL.

This clone occurred a few times. The missing CDR3 end, 3 residues past where the read stops, is filled in from the germline J gene. The rearrangement joins TRBV6-2 or TRBV6-3 to TRBJ2-6; D is ambiguous. There are 15 residues in the CDR3. Trimming removed 3 bases from V and 0 bases from J, with 6 bases in between. CDR1 and CDR2 (germline): MNHEY, SVGEGT. CDR3 sequence: CASSYSSSGANVLTF. The CDR3 DNA, read in part, is TGTGCCAGCAGTTATTCCAGCTCTGGGGCCAACGTC.

This clone has at least ten counts. The read terminates 3 residues before the CDR3 end, so the remaining end is supplied by the germline J gene. This rearrangement joins TRBV6-2 or TRBV6-3 to TRBJ2-1; 7 bases map to TRBD2. V gave up 6 bases and J gave up 4 bases; unmatched junction bases: 12. Germline V gives CDR1 MNHEY, CDR2 SVGEGT. The CDR3 spans 16 residues. CDR3 sequence reads: CASSPRTGLGYNEQFF. CDR3 DNA (partial): TGTGCCAGCAGCCCTCGAACCGGACTAGGTTACAATGAG.

There are a few counts of this clone. The read stops 3 residues short of the end of the CDR3; the missing end is completed from the germline J gene. V is TRBV7-2 and J is TRBJ1-5, with TRBD1 matching over 7 bases. V lost 5 bases and J lost 0; bases outside the gene matches: 4. CDR3 size: 15 residues. Germline CDR1 and CDR2: SGHTA and FQGNSA. CDR3 sequence: CASSPWDSSNQPQHF. The CDR3 bases that were read are TGTGCCAGCAGCCCGTGGGACAGTAGCAATCAGCCC.

As concerns this clone: At one boundary the junction diverges from the germline segment, which might be a read error. The CDR3 goes on 3 residues after the read ends, and that part is filled in from the germline J gene. The chain has TRBV7-2 and TRBJ2-5, with 8 bases aligning to TRBD1. CDR1 is SGHTA, CDR2 FQGNSA, per germline. The CDR3 covers 14 residues. CDR3 loop: CASSLAGGDETQYF. Incomplete CDR3 DNA: TGTGCCAGCAGCCTAGCAGGGGGCGATGAGACC.

As regards this clone: The missing CDR3 end, 3 residues past where the read stops, is filled in from the germline J gene. The chain carries TRBV30 and TRBJ1-1, with D possibly matching TRBD1 (6 bases). There are 13 residues in the CDR3. V lost 2 bases to trimming and J lost 5 bases, with 12 bases between them. From germline, CDR1 is GTSNPN and CDR2 SVGIG (reference sequence). CDR3 DNA (partial): TGTGCCTGGAGTCTGACAGGAAGGACTGAA. Translating gives CAWSLTGRTE. The whole CDR3 sequence reads CAWSLTGRTEAFF.

In its sample, this clone was seen a few times. Coverage ceases 3 residues before the CDR3 finishes, and the germline J gene fills in the end. The gene calls are TRBV7-7 and TRBJ2-5, with D maybe TRBD1 (6 bases). Germline CDR1 reads SSHAT; CDR2 reads FNYEAQ (reference sequence). The V and J ends lost 1 base and 5 bases respectively, with 14 bases between them. The CDR3 has 15 residues. This CDR3 reads CASSLDGGADETQYF. CDR3 DNA, as far as it was read: TGTGCCAGCAGCTTAGATGGGGGCGCGGATGAGACC.

In this sample, this clone turned up a few times. The DNA ends 3 residues before the CDR3 does, and the rest of the CDR3 is filled in from the germline J gene. Other nucleotide sequences in the sample specify the same CDR3. This chain links TRBV7-2 with TRBJ1-6; 7 bases are a match to TRBD1. With 3 bases clipped from V and 9 bases from J, the junction kept 8 bases outside the gene matches. Germline-derived CDR1 and CDR2 are SGHTA and FQGNSA. The CDR3 extends over 15 amino acids. CDR3 amino acids: CASSLATGAGSPLHF. The DNA read from the CDR3 is TGTGCCAGCAGCTTGGCAACAGGGGCGGGTTCACCC.

For this clone: The read halts 3 residues ahead of the CDR3 end, with the missing end drawn from the germline J gene. The rearrangement joins TRBV7-3 to TRBJ2-3; the match to TRBD2 covers 10 bases. Unmatched junction bases numbered 9, after V lost 8 bases and J lost 4 bases. Germline V gene data show CDR1 as SGHTA and CDR2 as FQGTGA. This CDR3 is built from 15 residues. Incomplete CDR3 DNA: TGTGCCAGCGGGTCGGCTAGCGGGGGCTCAGATACG. This codes for CASGSASGGSDT. The entire CDR3 is CASGSASGGSDTQYF.

This clone has just a few counts. Read data end 3 residues before the CDR3 end; the end is taken from the germline J gene. The gene calls are TRBV11-1 and TRBJ1-3, with 7 bases matching TRBD1. CDR1 is SGHAT and CDR2 is FQDESV in the germline V gene (reference sequence). CDR3 size: 15 residues. The V and J ends lost 5 bases and 0 bases, in that order; junction bases with no gene match: 4. The chain's CDR3 is CASSPGTDSGNTIYF. The sequenced CDR3 bases are TGTGCCAGCAGCCCCGGGACAGACTCTGGAAACACC.

Concerning this clone: Read data end 3 residues before the CDR3 end; the end is taken from the germline J gene. This chain uses TRBV7-3 with TRBJ2-3; TRBD2 aligns across 7 bases. The V gene end was trimmed by 2 bases and the J gene end by 1 base; junction bases not matched to a gene: 9. The CDR3 is 17 residues long. Germline-derived CDR1 and CDR2 are SGHTA and FQGTGA. Here the CDR3 reads CASSLSAGTLGTDTQYF. The CDR3 DNA, read in part, is TGTGCCAGCAGCTTATCAGCGGGAACTCTTGGCACAGATACG.

On this clone: With the read ending 3 residues before the CDR3 end, the germline J gene is used to fill in that end. This chain joins TRBV19 and TRBJ2-7; 8 bases are shared with TRBD2. V lost 4 bases and J lost 6; bases outside the gene matches: 14. This CDR3 region has 16 residues. From germline, CDR1 is LNHDA and CDR2 SQIVND (reference sequence). CDR3 protein: CASSSFGGGGLGEQYF. The sequenced part of the CDR3 DNA is TGTGCCAGTAGTAGCTTCGGCGGTGGGGGACTAGGCGAG.

This clone was found a few times. The missing CDR3 end, 3 residues past where the read stops, is filled in from the germline J gene. The rearrangement links TRBV19 to TRBJ2-3, with 12 nucleotides matching TRBD1. The CDR3 contains 16 residues. Germline V CDR1 and CDR2: LNHDA, SQIVND (reference sequence). Germline trimming cut 4 bases from V and 5 bases from J; bases unmatched to any gene: 7. CDR3 DNA, as far as it was read: TGTGCCAGTAGTAGTAAGGGACAGGGGGCAGGAGATACG. As protein: CASSSKGQGAGDT. The entire CDR3 is CASSSKGQGAGDTQYF. Using reference TRBV19 and TRBJ2-3 for the parts outside the CDR3, the full variable domain is DGGITQSPKYLFRKEGQNVTLSCEQNLNHDAMYWYRQDPGQGLRLIYYSQIVNDFQKGDIAEGYSVSREKKESFPLTVTSAQKNPTAFYLCASSSKGQGAGDTQYFGPGTRLTVL.